This T cell receptor beta chain was identified in a study of T cells after yellow fever vaccination. Study context: For low cell numbers, libraries were made with SMART-Seq v4 Ultra Low Input. Points from the study as a whole: From the bulk population, abundant clonotypes could contaminate and appear within FACS-sorted repertoires.

Between the trimmed V and J ends, which lost 3 bases and 1 base, there was a span of 12 bases. The CDR3 sequence is 16 residues long. CDR1 and CDR2 from the germline V gene are MGHDK and SYGVNS. TCRdb independently ran MiXCR on the 5' RACE reads; one entry per CDR3 protein. The table lists approximately 550,000 distinct CDR3 sequences, approximately 21% of them singletons, with 14% in the top ten. This clonotype was picked up a small number of times. Its specificity is not known. Material: PBMCs, obtained 15 days after the yellow fever booster vaccination. This receptor was identified in a man aged 25-45 years who received the YFV17D yellow fever vaccine. The chain recombines TRBV25-1 with TRBJ2-2; the D is unclear. The CDR3 reads CASSDLNPRNTGELFF. The CDR3 nucleotides read TGTGCCAGCAGTGACCTAAATCCAAGGAACACCGGGGAGCTGTTTTTT.